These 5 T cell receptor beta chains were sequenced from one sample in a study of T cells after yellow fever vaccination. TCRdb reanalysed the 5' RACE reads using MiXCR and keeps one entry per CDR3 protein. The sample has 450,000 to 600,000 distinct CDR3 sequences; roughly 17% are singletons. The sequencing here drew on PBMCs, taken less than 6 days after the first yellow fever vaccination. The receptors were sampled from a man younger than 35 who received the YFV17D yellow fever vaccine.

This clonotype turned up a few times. CDR3 in amino acids: CASSQAWAQGEKLFF. CDR3 bases: TGCGCCAGCAGCCAAGCGTGGGCCCAGGGGGAAAAACTGTTTTTT. The chain carries TRBV4-3 and TRBJ1-4, with a possible D match to TRBD1 (6 bases). This CDR3 contains 15 residues. The V gene's germline CDR1 is LGHNA and CDR2 YSLEER. Trimming took 1 base from V and 8 from J, leaving 14 bases between them.

CDR3 loop: CASSLVQQSLSGNTIYF. As DNA, the CDR3 is TGCGCCAGCAGCTTGGTCCAACAGTCCCTCTCTGGAAACACCATATATTTT. V and J are TRBV5-1 and TRBJ1-3; D not certain. Germline-derived CDR1 and CDR2 are SGHRS and YFSETQ. The CDR3 has 17 amino acids. Trimming left V 0 bases short and J 0 bases short, with 13 bases between. Full variable domain (missing parts from reference TRBV5-1 and TRBJ1-3): KAGVTQTPRYLIKTRGQQVTLSCSPISGHRSVSWYQQTPGQGLQFLFEYFSETQRNKGNFPGRFSGRQFSNSRSEMNVSTLELGDSALYLCASSLVQQSLSGNTIYFGEGSWLTVV.

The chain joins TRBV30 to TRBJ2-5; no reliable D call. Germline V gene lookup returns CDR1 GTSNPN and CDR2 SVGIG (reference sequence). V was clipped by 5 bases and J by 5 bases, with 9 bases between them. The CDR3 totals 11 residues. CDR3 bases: TGTGCCTGGGCTCGTGGGGAGACCCAGTACTTC. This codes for CAWARGETQYF.

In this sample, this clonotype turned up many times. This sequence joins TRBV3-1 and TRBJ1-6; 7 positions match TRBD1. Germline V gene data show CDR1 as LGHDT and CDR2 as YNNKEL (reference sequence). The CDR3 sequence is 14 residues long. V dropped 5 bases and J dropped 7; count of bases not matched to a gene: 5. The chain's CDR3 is CASSDRQGNSPLHF. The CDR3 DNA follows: TGTGCCAGCAGCGACAGACAGGGAAATTCACCCCTCCACTTT.

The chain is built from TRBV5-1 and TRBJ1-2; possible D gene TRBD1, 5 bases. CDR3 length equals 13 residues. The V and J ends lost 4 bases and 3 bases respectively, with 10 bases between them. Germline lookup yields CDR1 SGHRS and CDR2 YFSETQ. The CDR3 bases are TGCGCCAGCAGCGGGGCCGGGGACTATGGCTACACCTTC. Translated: CASSGAGDYGYTF.